This TCR beta chain emerged from a study of blood T cell repertoires in COVID-19. Study in general: The study drew acute and convalescent COVID-19 samples from the United States, Italy and Spain. Sources were T cells, B-cell-depleted T cells, or PBMCs; the material itself was cDNA or gDNA.

CDR1 is SGHRS, CDR2 YFSETQ, per germline. The CDR3 has 15 amino acids. The V and J ends lost 1 base and 0 bases respectively, with 8 bases between them. Under the authors' procedure: Estimation of nucleated cell counts relied on the amplification of reference gene primers. Assay: immunoSEQ multiplex PCR; the TCRdb copy retains only in-frame clones and omits some. That table gives V, J and clone size, and the DNA gave D and trimming. Of over 130,000 clones listed, roughly 84% are singletons. The chain employs TRBV5-1 and TRBJ1-3; D remains unclear. Material for sequencing was peripheral blood. The TCR originated in a woman between 55 and 75 years old with acute or convalescent COVID-19. The CDR3 nucleotides read TGCGCCAGCAGCTTGACCAGCGTCTCTGGAAACACCATATATTTT. Its protein is CASSLTSVSGNTIYF. The whole variable domain, remainder taken from reference TRBV5-1 and TRBJ1-3, is KAGVTQTPRYLIKTRGQQVTLSCSPISGHRSVSWYQQTPGQGLQFLFEYFSETQRNKGNFPGRFSGRQFSNSRSEMNVSTLELGDSALYLCASSLTSVSGNTIYFGEGSWLTVV.